Listed here are 11 T cell receptor beta chains from one sample, sequenced in a study of monozygotic twins with inflammatory bowel disease. No DNA is given; TCRdb re-called the 5' RACE reads and lists each CDR3 protein once. In total, the table holds 300,000 to 400,000 distinct CDR3 sequences. Sequencing was performed on blood. The receptors stem from a human donor with ulcerative colitis or Crohn's disease, or a healthy co-twin of an affected twin (not recorded which).

The rearrangement joins TRBV6-6 to TRBJ2-7. The CDR3 runs 13 residues. The germline V gene has CDR1 MNHNY and CDR2 SVGAGI (reference sequence). CDR3 loop: CASSYSLEYEQYF.

V gene TRBV15 combines with J gene TRBJ2-4; there is no DNA to check the TCRdb D call of TRBD1. Germline values: CDR1 LNHNV, CDR2 YYDKDF (reference sequence). The CDR3 covers 12 residues. The CDR3 region is CATSSPPGIQYF.

The rearrangement uses TRBV6-5 and TRBJ2-1; lacking DNA, the TRBD2 call made by TCRdb goes unchecked. CDR3 length equals 18 residues. Germline V gene data show CDR1 as MNHEY and CDR2 as SVGAGI. The chain's CDR3 is CASSSMASGLSSYNEQFF.

The chain joins TRBV12-3 or TRBV12-4 to TRBJ1-1. CDR3 length: 12 residues. This chain's CDR3 is CASSLGRTEAFF.

The chain recombines TRBV5-1 with TRBJ1-1; the D gene TCRdb calls, TRBD1, cannot be checked with no DNA. Germline-derived CDR1 and CDR2 are SGHRS and YFSETQ. The CDR3 is 21 residues long. The CDR3 sequence is CASSLIFLGSGTGGLNTEAFF.

This chain joins TRBV7-8 and TRBJ1-5. Germline V gene sequence: CDR1 SGHVS, CDR2 FQNEAQ. CDR3 length: 15 residues. CDR3 in amino acids: CASSLAVFRRQPQHF.

The genes are TRBV5-1 and TRBJ2-1; the TRBD2 assignment by TCRdb is unverifiable without DNA. Germline loops: CDR1 SGHRS, CDR2 YFSETQ. This CDR3 has 14 residues. The CDR3 reads CASSLGSLAHEQFF.

The gene calls are TRBV19 and TRBJ2-7; TCRdb calls TRBD1, which cannot be checked without DNA. Germline values: CDR1 LNHDA, CDR2 SQIVND (reference sequence). The CDR3 covers 12 residues. Here the CDR3 reads CASSFGTVEQYF.

The chain joins TRBV6-7 to TRBJ1-6; the D gene TCRdb calls, TRBD1, cannot be checked with no DNA. TRBV6-7 is an open reading frame whose function is uncertain. CDR3 size: 13 residues. This CDR3 is CAIRRGANSPLHF.

The chain links TRBV5-1 to TRBJ1-2; TCRdb designates TRBD1, a call that cannot be tested without DNA. This CDR3 is built from 14 residues. In germline, CDR1 is SGHRS, CDR2 YFSETQ. The CDR3 sequence is CASSWGTEVYGYTF.

This chain uses TRBV7-7 with TRBJ2-5; without DNA, the TCRdb call of TRBD2 cannot be checked. Germline V CDR1 and CDR2: SSHAT, FNYEAQ (reference sequence). There are 15 residues in the CDR3. CDR3 amino acids: CASSLGLAGSETQYF.